This T cell receptor beta chain was sequenced in a study of blood T cell repertoires in COVID-19. The wider study: Sites in the United States, Italy and Spain provided acute and convalescent COVID-19 samples.

Clones were read by immunoSEQ multiplex PCR, and TCRdb kept only the in-frame ones, dropping some. This table holds roughly 20,000 clones, under 95% found once. Unmatched junction bases numbered 11, after V lost 1 base and J lost 9 bases. The CDR3 is made up of 15 amino acids. Per germline, CDR1 SGHVS and CDR2 FQNEAQ. The receptor comes from a human donor in a cohort sampled during active COVID-19. The sequencing input was peripheral blood. The V call is TRBV7-8, the J call TRBJ2-5; 7 bases fit TRBD1. CDR3 nucleotide sequence: TGTGCCAGCAGCTTAGAGACAGCCACCCAGGGGGCCCAGTACTTC. Encoded protein: CASSLETATQGAQYF.